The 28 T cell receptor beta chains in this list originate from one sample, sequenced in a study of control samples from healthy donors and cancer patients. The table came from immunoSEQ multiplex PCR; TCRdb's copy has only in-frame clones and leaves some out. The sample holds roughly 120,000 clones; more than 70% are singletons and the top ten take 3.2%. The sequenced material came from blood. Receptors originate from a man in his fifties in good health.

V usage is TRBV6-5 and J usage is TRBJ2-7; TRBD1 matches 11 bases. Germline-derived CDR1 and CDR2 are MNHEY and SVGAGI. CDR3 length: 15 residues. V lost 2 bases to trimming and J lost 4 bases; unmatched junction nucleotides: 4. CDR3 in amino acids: CASSYTWDRGYEQYF. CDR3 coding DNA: TGTGCCAGCAGTTACACCTGGGACAGGGGGTACGAGCAGTACTTC.

In DNA, the CDR3 is TGCGCCAGCAGCCCCGGACAGGGGGAAAGATCCCTCCACTTT. It yields the protein CASSPGQGERSLHF. The chain has TRBV5-1 and TRBJ1-6; TRBD1 aligns across 10 bases. The V and J ends lost 4 bases and 14 bases, in that order; junction bases with no gene match: 9. CDR1 and CDR2 from the germline V gene are SGHRS and YFSETQ. This CDR3 region has 14 residues.

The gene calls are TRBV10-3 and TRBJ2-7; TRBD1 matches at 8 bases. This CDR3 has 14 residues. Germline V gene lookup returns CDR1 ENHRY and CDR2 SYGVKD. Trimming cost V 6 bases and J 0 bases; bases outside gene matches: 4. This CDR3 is CAISRTGTSYEQYF. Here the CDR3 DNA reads TGTGCCATCAGCCGGACAGGGACCTCCTACGAGCAGTACTTC.

The DNA for the CDR3 is TGCGCCAGCAGCCAAGTCCGGGGGGGATCACAAGAGCAGTACTTC. It translates to CASSQVRGGSQEQYF. V usage is TRBV4-1 and J usage is TRBJ2-7, with TRBD2 matching 8 bases. The CDR3 is made up of 15 amino acids. Germline-derived CDR1 and CDR2 are MGHRA and YSYEKL. V lost 1 base, J lost 7 bases, and 9 bases stayed unmatched.

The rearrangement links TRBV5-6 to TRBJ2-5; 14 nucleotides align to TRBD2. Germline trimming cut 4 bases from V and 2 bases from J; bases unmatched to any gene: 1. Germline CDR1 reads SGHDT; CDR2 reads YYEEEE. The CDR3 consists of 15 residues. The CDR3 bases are TGTGCCAGCAGCCGGACTAGCGGGGGGCAAGAGACCCAGTACTTC. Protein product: CASSRTSGGQETQYF.

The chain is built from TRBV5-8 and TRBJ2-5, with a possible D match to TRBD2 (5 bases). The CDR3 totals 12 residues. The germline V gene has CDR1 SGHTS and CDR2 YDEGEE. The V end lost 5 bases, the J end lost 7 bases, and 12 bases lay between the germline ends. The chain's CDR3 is CASRGWAGTQYF. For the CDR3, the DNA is TGTGCCAGCAGGGGCTGGGCGGGGACCCAGTACTTC.

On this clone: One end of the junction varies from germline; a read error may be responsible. Here the CDR3 DNA reads TGTGCCAGCAGTGAGGGGAGCAGGGGCTTCTCTAGAAACACCATATATTTT. This gives the protein CASSEGSRGFSRNTIYF. The chain carries TRBV6-1 and TRBJ1-3; maybe TRBD1 (6 bases). CDR1 is MNHNS, CDR2 SASEGT, per germline. CDR3 length: 17 residues.

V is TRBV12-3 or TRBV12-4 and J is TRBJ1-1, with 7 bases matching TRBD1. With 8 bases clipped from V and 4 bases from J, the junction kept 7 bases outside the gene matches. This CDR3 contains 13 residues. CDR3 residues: CASGQDWTTEAFF. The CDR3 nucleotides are TGTGCCAGCGGACAGGACTGGACCACTGAAGCTTTCTTT.

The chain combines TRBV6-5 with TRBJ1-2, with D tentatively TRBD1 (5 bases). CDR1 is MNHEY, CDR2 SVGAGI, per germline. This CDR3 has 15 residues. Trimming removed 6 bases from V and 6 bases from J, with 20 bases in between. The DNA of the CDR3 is TGTGCCAGCAGCACCCAGGGAGGGAGTCCCGATGGCTACACCTTC. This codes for CASSTQGGSPDGYTF.

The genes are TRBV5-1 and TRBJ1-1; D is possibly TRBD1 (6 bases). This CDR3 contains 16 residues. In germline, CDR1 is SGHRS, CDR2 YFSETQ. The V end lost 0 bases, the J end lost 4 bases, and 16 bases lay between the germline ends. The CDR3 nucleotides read TGCGCCAGCAGCTTGGGGGTTGGGGGGCCGAGCACTGAAGCTTTCTTT. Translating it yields CASSLGVGGPSTEAFF.

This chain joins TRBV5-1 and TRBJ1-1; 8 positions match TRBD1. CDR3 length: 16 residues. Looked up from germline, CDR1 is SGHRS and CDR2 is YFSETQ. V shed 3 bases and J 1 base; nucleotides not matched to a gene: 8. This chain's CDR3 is CASSSVGQGANTEAFF. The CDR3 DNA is TGCGCCAGCAGCTCGGTGGGGCAGGGGGCGAACACTGAAGCTTTCTTT.

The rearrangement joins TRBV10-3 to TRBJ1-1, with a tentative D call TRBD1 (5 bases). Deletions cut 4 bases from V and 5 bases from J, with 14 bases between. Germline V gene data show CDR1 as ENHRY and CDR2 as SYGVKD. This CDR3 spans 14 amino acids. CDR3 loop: CAISVGREGTEAFF. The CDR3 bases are TGTGCCATCAGTGTTGGGAGAGAGGGGACTGAAGCTTTCTTT.

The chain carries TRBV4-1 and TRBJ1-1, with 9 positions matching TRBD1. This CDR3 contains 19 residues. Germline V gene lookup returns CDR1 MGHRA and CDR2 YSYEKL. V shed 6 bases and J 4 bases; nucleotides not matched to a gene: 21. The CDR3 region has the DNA TGCGCCAGCAGGGTTGACAGGGGGAGTAGTCGTAAGTGGAGCACTGAAGCTTTCTTT. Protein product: CASRVDRGSSRKWSTEAFF.

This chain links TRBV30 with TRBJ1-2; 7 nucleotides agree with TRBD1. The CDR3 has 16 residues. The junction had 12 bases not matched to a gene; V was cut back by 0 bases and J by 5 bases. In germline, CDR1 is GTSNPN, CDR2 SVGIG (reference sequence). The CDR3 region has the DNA TGTGCCTGGAGTGTACGCAGGGGGGCTATCGCGTATGGCTACACCTTC. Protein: CAWSVRRGAIAYGYTF.

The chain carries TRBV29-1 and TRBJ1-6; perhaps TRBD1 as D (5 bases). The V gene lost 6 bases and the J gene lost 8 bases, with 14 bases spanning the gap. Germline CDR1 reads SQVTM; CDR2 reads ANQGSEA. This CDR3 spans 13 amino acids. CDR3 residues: CSVGRDRDSPLHF. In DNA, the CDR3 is TGCAGCGTGGGGAGGGACCGAGATTCACCCCTCCACTTT.

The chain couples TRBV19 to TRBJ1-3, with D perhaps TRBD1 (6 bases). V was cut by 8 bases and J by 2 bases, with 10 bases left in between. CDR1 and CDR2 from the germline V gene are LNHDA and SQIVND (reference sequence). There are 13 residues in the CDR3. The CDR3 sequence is CASFRGTGNTIYF. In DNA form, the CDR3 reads TGTGCCAGTTTCAGGGGCACTGGAAACACCATATATTTT.

CDR3: CASSRTPHQSYGYTF. CDR3 in DNA: TGTGCCAGCAGTCGGACACCCCACCAGTCCTATGGCTACACCTTC. This chain links TRBV2 with TRBJ1-2; D is perhaps TRBD1 (5 bases). Germline V gene lookup returns CDR1 SNHLY and CDR2 FYNNEI. V was cut by 5 bases and J by 4 bases, with 17 bases left in between. The CDR3 runs to 15 residues.

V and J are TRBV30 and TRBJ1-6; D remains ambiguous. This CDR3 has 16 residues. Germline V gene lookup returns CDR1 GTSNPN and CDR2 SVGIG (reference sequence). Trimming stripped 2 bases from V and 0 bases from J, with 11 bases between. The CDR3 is CAWSQPLSSYNSPLHF. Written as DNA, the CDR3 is TGTGCCTGGAGTCAACCGTTGAGCTCCTATAATTCACCCCTCCACTTT.

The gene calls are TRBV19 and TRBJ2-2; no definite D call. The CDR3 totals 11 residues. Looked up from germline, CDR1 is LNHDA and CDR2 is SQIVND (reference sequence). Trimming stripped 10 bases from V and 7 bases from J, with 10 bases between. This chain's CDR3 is CATRESGELFF. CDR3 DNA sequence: TGTGCCACCCGCGAAAGCGGGGAGCTGTTTTTT.

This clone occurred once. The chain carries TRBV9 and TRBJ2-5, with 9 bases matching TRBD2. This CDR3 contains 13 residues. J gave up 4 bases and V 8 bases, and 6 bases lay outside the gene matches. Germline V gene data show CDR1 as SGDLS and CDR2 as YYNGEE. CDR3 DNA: TGTGCCAGTACGCGGGGGGGCTCAGAGACCCAGTACTTC. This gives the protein CASTRGGSETQYF.

The chain's CDR3 is CASSFTNQDRYYGYTF. CDR3 coding DNA: TGTGCCAGCAGTTTTACTAATCAGGACAGATACTATGGCTACACCTTC. The chain is built from TRBV27 and TRBJ1-2; D is possibly TRBD1 (6 bases). Trimming cost V 3 bases and J 3 bases, with 17 bases left between them. Germline CDR1 and CDR2: MNHEY and SMNVEV (reference sequence). There are 16 residues in the CDR3.

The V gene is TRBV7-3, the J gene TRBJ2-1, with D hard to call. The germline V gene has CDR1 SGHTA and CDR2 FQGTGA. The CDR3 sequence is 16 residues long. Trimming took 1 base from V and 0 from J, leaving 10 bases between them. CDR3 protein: CASSLRFTSSYNEQFF. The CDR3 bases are TGTGCCAGCAGCTTAAGATTCACAAGCTCCTACAATGAGCAGTTCTTC. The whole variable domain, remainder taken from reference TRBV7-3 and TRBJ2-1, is GAGVSQTPSNKVTEKGKYVELRCDPISGHTALYWYRQSLGQGPEFLIYFQGTGAADDSGLPNDRFFAVRPEGSVSTLKIQRTERGDSAVYLCASSLRFTSSYNEQFFGPGTRLTVL.

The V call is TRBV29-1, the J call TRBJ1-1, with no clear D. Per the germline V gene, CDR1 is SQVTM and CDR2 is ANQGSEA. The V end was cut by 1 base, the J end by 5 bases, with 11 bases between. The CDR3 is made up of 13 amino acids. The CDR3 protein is CSVEGQSGTEAFF. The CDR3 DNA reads TGCAGCGTTGAAGGTCAAAGCGGAACTGAAGCTTTCTTT.

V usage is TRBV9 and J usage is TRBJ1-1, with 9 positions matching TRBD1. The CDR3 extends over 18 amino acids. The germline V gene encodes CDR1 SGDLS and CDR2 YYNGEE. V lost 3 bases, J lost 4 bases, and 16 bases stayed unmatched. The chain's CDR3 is CASSDSVVNRGQGTEAFF. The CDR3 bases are TGTGCCAGCAGCGATTCCGTGGTCAACAGGGGGCAAGGCACTGAAGCTTTCTTT.

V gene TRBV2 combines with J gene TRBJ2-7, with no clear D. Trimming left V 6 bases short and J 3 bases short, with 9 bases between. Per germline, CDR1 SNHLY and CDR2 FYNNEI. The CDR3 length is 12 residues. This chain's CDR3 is CASSDPLYEQYF. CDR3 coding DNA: TGTGCCAGCAGCGACCCTCTCTACGAGCAGTACTTC.

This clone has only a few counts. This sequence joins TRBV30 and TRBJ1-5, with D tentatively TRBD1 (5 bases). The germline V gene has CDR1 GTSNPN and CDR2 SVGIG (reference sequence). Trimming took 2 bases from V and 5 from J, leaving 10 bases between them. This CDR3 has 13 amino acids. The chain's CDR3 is CAWSLPGYQPQHF. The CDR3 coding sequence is TGTGCCTGGAGTCTCCCAGGGTATCAGCCCCAGCATTTT.

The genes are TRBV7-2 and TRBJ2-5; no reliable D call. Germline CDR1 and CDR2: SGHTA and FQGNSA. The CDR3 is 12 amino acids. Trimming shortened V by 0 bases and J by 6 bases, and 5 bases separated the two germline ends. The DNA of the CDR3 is TGTGCCAGCAGCTTAGCAAAGCAGACCCAGTACTTC. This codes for CASSLAKQTQYF.

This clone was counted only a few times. CDR3 bases: TGTGCCAGCAGTCCTCCGACAGGGGAAAAGGAGGCTTTCTTT. Translating it yields CASSPPTGEKEAFF. V gene TRBV9 combines with J gene TRBJ1-1, with 8 bases lining up with TRBD1. Trimming took 5 bases from V and 11 from J; bases not matched to a gene: 14. The V gene's germline CDR1 is SGDLS and CDR2 YYNGEE. The CDR3 has 14 amino acids.